This TCR beta chain was captured by sequencing in a study of shared clonotypes between healthy human individuals. Across the whole study: CD4 naive and memory got three plates each, CD8 naive two, CD8 memory one.

Deep-level settings were used for running the assay. Per the original methods: From ImmunoSEQ came sequences covering only the junction and carrying no quality scores, so filtering differed. Assay: immunoSEQ multiplex PCR; the TCRdb copy retains only in-frame clones and omits some. V, J and clone size were drawn from that table, and D and trimming were deduced from the DNA. The sample contains 2 million to 2.5 million clones, 92% of which appear only once. The CDR3 totals 16 residues. V lost 6 bases and J lost 5; bases outside the gene matches: 10. Germline-derived CDR1 and CDR2 are SQVTM and ANQGSEA.

This clonotype was obtained from a man between 18 and 29 years old in good health. Some clones in this sample may be carry-over from other donors' samples. The sample was naive CD4+ T cells from PBMCs. Subset denoted: CD45RA+ positively selected. This chain joins TRBV29-1 and TRBJ2-7; 16 bases fit TRBD2. The CDR3 nucleotides read TGCAGCGTGCGACCGGGACTAGCGGGAGGGGGCCACGAGCAGTACTTC. Translated: CSVRPGLAGGGHEQYF.